Below, one T cell receptor (beta chain) is given with its context. Its target is unknown. The length of the CDR3 is 16 residues. Germline CDR1 is SGHNT and CDR2 is YENEEA. Trimming removed 1 base at V and 7 bases at J, with 17 bases between. Tagging with unique molecular identifiers was a feature of the TCR beta cDNA libraries. Yield was some 500,000 cDNA molecules from roughly 0.93 to 9.6 million T cells. TCRdb re-called the PCR reads through MiXCR, storing one row per CDR3 protein. The table includes a few hundred thousand distinct CDR3 sequences, around 33% detected once. The data belong to a study of post-analysis software for immune sequencing data. The study, taken as a whole, reports: Elevated frequency relative to controls characterized several TRBV segments in patients, TRBV5-6, TRBV5-1 and TRBV20-1 among them.

The sequence was collected from a girl between 5 and 17 years old with multiple sclerosis. The V call is TRBV11-3, the J call TRBJ2-1; a weak D match, TRBD1 (7 bases). The material sequenced was blood. The CDR3 DNA reads TGTGCCAGCAGCTTAGCGATCGGGGGCAGGGGGAATGAGCAGTTCTTC. Protein sequence: CASSLAIGGRGNEQFF.